This T cell receptor (beta chain) was observed in a study of neurological immune-mediated disorders. The authors made cDNA by 5'RACE with 10-nucleotide random UMIs. MiXCR was run by TCRdb on the 5' RACE reads, yielding one entry per CDR3 protein. Here the sample spans under 90,000 distinct CDR3 sequences, roughly 10% being singletons. This clonotype was seen many times. Germline-derived CDR1 and CDR2 are SGHRS and YFSETQ. Trimming cost V 2 bases and J 5 bases, with 14 bases left between them. The CDR3 length is 14 residues. Described time point: longitudinal time-point 1 (baseline). The healthy controls volunteered at a blood bank in Maryland, USA.

This clonotype originated in a man younger than 45 in good health. V and J are TRBV5-1 and TRBJ2-7; D tentatively reads TRBD1 or TRBD2 (5 bases each). The sequenced sample was PBMCs. The DNA of the CDR3 is TGCGCCAGCAGCTTAGGAGAGGGGCTACACGAGCAGTACTTC. Protein sequence: CASSLGEGLHEQYF.